This T cell receptor (beta chain) was found in a study of beta chain features in type 1 diabetes. Looking at the study overall: Sorted cells examined across all samples numbered around 100 million. Notes on the study in general: Shorter templates may be favored by PCR, equally so in patients and controls.

CDR3 length: 15 residues. V lost 2 bases and J 1 base, leaving 9 bases between the germline ends. In germline, CDR1 is SGHRS, CDR2 YFSETQ. Isolated RNA was reverse transcribed in full, so expressed TCRB transcripts were sequenced. Average reads for naive, central memory and regulatory T cell samples were about 3.7 million. The protocol was immunoSEQ multiplex PCR, while the TCRdb copy is restricted to in-frame clones and leaves out a portion. The sample lists a few hundred thousand clones; about 15% were seen once. This clone was seen more than once but under ten times. The antigen remains undetermined.

Input material: naive CD4+ T cells from blood. The TCR originated in a man aged 25 to 40 in good health. This sequence joins TRBV5-1 and TRBJ2-2, with a tentative D call TRBD1 (6 bases). The CDR3 sequence is CASSFSTGNTGELFF. In DNA form, the CDR3 reads TGCGCCAGCAGCTTCTCGACAGGGAACACCGGGGAGCTGTTTTTT.